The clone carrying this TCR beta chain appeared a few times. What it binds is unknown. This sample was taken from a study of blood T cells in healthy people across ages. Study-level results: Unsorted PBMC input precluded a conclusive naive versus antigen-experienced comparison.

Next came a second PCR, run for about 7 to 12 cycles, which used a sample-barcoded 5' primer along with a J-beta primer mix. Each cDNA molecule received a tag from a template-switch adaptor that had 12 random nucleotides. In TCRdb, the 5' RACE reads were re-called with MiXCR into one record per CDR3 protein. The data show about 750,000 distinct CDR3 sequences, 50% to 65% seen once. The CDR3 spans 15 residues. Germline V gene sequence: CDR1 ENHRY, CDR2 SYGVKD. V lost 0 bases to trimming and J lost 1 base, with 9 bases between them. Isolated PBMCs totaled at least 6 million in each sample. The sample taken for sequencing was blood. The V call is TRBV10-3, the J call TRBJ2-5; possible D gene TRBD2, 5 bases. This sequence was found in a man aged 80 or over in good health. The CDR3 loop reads CAISESGAGQETQYF. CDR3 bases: TGTGCCATCAGTGAGTCGGGAGCCGGCCAAGAGACCCAGTACTTC.